The subject of this entry is one T cell receptor (beta chain). Germline V gene data show CDR1 as SGHVS and CDR2 as FNYEAQ. The CDR3 is 14 residues long. V dropped 3 bases and J dropped 6; count of bases not matched to a gene: 5. These data come from a study of tumor-infiltrating lymphocytes in oesophageal squamous cell carcinoma. One entry per CDR3 protein results from TCRdb running MiXCR on the reads. The sample lists roughly 11,000 distinct CDR3 sequences, 50% to 60% occurring once. The genes are TRBV7-6 and TRBJ2-7, with 10 bases matching TRBD1. This TCR was sampled from a female donor with esophageal squamous cell carcinoma. Material for sequencing was blood. CDR3 in amino acids: CASSFGQGVLEQYF. The CDR3, as DNA: TGTGCCAGCAGCTTTGGACAGGGGGTTCTCGAGCAGTACTTC.